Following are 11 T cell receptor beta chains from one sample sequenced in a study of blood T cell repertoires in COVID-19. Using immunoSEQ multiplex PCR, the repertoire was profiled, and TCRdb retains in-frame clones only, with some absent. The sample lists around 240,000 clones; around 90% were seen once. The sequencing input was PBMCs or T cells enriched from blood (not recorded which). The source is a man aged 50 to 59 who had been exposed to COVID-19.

The CDR3 bases are TGTGCCAGCAGTTTTGGACTAGCGGGGGGGCCTGGTACGCAGTATTTT. Its protein is CASSFGLAGGPGTQYF. This chain links TRBV27 with TRBJ2-3; 15 bases line up with TRBD2. Germline-derived CDR1 and CDR2 are MNHEY and SMNVEV (reference sequence). The CDR3 has 16 residues. The J segment lost 8 bases and the V segment lost 3 bases, leaving 6 bases of the junction unmatched.

This CDR3 is CASKTSANTGELFF. The CDR3 DNA reads TGTGCCAGTAAGACTAGCGCGAACACCGGGGAGCTGTTTTTT. The chain combines TRBV19 with TRBJ2-2, with TRBD2 matching 8 bases. The junction had 1 base not matched to a gene; V was cut back by 7 bases and J by 0 bases. CDR3 length equals 14 residues. Looked up from germline, CDR1 is LNHDA and CDR2 is SQIVND (reference sequence).

CDR3 sequence reads: CASSPRTGNSPLHF. DNA of the CDR3: TGCGCCAGCAGCCCGAGGACGGGGAATTCACCCCTCCACTTT. V and J are TRBV5-1 and TRBJ1-6; unclear D gene. Trimming cost V 4 bases and J 7 bases, with 12 bases left between them. Germline V gene lookup returns CDR1 SGHRS and CDR2 YFSETQ. The CDR3 extends over 14 amino acids.

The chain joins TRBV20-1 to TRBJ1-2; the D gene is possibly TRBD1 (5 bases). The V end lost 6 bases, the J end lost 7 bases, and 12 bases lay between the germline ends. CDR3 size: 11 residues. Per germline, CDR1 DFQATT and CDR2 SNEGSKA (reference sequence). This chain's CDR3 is CSARQRGGYTF. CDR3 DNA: TGCAGTGCCAGACAGCGGGGTGGCTACACCTTC.

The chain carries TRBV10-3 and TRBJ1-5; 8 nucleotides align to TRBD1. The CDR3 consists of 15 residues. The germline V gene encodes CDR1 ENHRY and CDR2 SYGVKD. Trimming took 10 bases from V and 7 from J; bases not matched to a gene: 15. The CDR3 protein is CATQDETGVVQPQHF. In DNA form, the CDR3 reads TGTGCCACACAAGATGAGACAGGGGTGGTCCAGCCCCAGCATTTT.

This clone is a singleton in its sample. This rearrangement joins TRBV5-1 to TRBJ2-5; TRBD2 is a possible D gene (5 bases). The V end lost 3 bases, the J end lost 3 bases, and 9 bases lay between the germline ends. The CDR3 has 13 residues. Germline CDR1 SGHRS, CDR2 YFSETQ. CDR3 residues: CASSWELKETQYF. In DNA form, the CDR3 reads TGCGCCAGCAGCTGGGAGCTAAAAGAGACCCAGTACTTC.

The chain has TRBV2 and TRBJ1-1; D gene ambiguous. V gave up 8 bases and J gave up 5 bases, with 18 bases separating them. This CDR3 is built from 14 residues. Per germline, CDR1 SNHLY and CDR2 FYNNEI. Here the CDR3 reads CASRKGSGFTEAFF. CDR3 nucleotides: TGTGCCAGCCGGAAAGGATCGGGTTTTACTGAAGCTTTCTTT.

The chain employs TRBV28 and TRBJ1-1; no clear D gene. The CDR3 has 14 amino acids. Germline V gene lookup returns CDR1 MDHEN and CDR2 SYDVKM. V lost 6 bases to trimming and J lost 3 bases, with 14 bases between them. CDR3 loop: CASSRPLGDTEAFF. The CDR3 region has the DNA TGTGCCAGCAGCCGGCCGTTGGGCGACACTGAAGCTTTCTTT.

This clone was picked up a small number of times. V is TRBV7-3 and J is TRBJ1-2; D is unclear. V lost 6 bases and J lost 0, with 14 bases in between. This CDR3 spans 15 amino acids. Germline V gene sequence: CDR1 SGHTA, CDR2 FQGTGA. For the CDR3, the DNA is TGTGCCAGCAGTCCAGATTCTGCCCCTAACTATGGCTACACCTTC. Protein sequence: CASSPDSAPNYGYTF.

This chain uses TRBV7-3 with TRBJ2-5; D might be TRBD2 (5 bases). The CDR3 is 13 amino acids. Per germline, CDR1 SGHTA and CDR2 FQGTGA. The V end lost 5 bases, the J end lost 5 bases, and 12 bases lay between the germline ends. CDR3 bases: TGTGCCAGCAGCAAATCTAGCATGGAGACCCAGTACTTC. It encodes CASSKSSMETQYF.

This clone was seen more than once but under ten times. The CDR3 DNA is TGTGCCAGCAGCTTACGACTAGCGGGAGGGCCCTCCAATGAGCAGTTCTTC. It yields the protein CASSLRLAGGPSNEQFF. The chain links TRBV7-8 to TRBJ2-1, with 14 bases fitting TRBD2. V gave up 2 bases and J gave up 6 bases; unmatched junction bases: 6. The CDR3 loop spans 17 amino acids. Germline CDR1 is SGHVS and CDR2 is FQNEAQ.